This T cell receptor (beta chain) was documented in a study of T cell changes during pregnancy in multiple sclerosis. In germline, CDR1 is SGHAT, CDR2 FQNNGV. The CDR3 extends over 17 amino acids. V was pared by 3 bases and J by 6 bases, with 7 bases of the junction left unmatched. Method: immunoSEQ multiplex PCR; TCRdb's copy keeps in-frame clones and lacks some. The profile shows more than 70,000 clones, 85% to 95% of them singletons. The input for sequencing was peripheral blood, taken before pregnancy. The TCR originated in a female donor with multiple sclerosis, enrolled in a pregnancy study. The rearrangement uses TRBV11-2 and TRBJ2-1, with 14 bases that match TRBD2. The CDR3 loop reads CASSLSTSGRASNEQFF. CDR3 coding DNA: TGTGCCAGCAGCTTGTCGACTAGCGGGAGGGCAAGCAATGAGCAGTTCTTC.